This TCR beta chain was captured by sequencing in a study of post-analysis software for immune sequencing data. Study-level results: Relative to controls, patients had a few TRBV segments at higher frequency, with TRBV5-6, TRBV5-1 and TRBV20-1 among these.

V dropped 9 bases and J dropped 0 bases, with 9 bases sitting between them. Germline loops: CDR1 SGHTA, CDR2 FQGNSA. This CDR3 comprises 13 residues. Researchers reported that TCR beta cDNA libraries carried unique molecular identifiers. TCRdb analysed the PCR reads with MiXCR anew, one entry per CDR3 protein. Of around 710,000 distinct CDR3 sequences in the sample, around 46% are singletons; the top ten hold roughly 4.4%. Remarks on this clonotype: The antigen is unknown.

This TCR came from a girl between 5 and 17 years old with multiple sclerosis. The sequenced sample consisted of blood. This chain joins TRBV7-2 and TRBJ1-3, with no clear D. CDR3 coding DNA: TGTGCCAGTAGACGGGACTCTGGAAACACCATATATTTT. It encodes CASRRDSGNTIYF.